A selection of T cell receptor beta chains follows, all from one sample in a study of cytomegalovirus exposure and HLA in healthy donors. Here immunoSEQ multiplex PCR was the method, and the copy in TCRdb shows in-frame clones only, minus some. The sample has roughly 75,000 clones; the top ten hold less than 6%. Sequenced: PBMCs. The receptors were gathered from a middle-aged man in good health and CMV-seronegative. CDR3s include the opening cysteine and the closing phenylalanine or tryptophan. The D gene is left open where the match is weak. Clone size is shown for a subset of rows, as once, few, many or a class of expanded clone.

j_call: TRBJ2-1; d_call: -; v_call: TRBV4-2; clone_size: -; cdr3_nt: TGTGCCAGCAGCCCAGGCGGGGGCGGTTACAATGAGCAGTTCTTC; cdr3_aa: CASSPGGGGYNEQFF
j_call: TRBJ2-2; d_call: -; v_call: TRBV2; clone_size: -; cdr3_nt: TGTGCCAGCAGCAGAGGACAGTACACCGGGGAGCTGTTTTTT; cdr3_aa: CASSRGQYTGELFF
j_call: TRBJ1-3; d_call: -; v_call: TRBV30; clone_size: -; cdr3_nt: TGTGCCTGGGGCAGAACAGGGAGGGGTATCTCTGGAAACACCATATATTTT; cdr3_aa: CAWGRTGRGISGNTIYF
j_call: TRBJ2-1; d_call: TRBD2; v_call: TRBV7-8; clone_size: -; cdr3_nt: TGTGCCAGCAGCCCCCCTAGAGCGGGACCTCACAATGAGCAGTTCTTC; cdr3_aa: CASSPPRAGPHNEQFF
j_call: TRBJ1-2; d_call: TRBD1; v_call: TRBV9; clone_size: -; cdr3_nt: TGTGCCAGCAGCGTAGGGACAGGTAACTATGGCTACACCTTC; cdr3_aa: CASSVGTGNYGYTF
j_call: TRBJ2-7; d_call: -; v_call: TRBV11-2; clone_size: -; cdr3_nt: TGTGCCAGCAGTTTTGCGGGGGCCCGCTACGAGCAGTACTTC; cdr3_aa: CASSFAGARYEQYF
j_call: TRBJ2-7; d_call: -; v_call: TRBV5-6; clone_size: -; cdr3_nt: TGTGCCAGCAGCACGGACAGAGCCTACGAGCAGTACTTC; cdr3_aa: CASSTDRAYEQYF
j_call: TRBJ2-5; d_call: TRBD1; v_call: TRBV2; clone_size: -; cdr3_nt: TGTGCCAGCAGTGTCAGGGGGATCGGGACCCAGTACTTC; cdr3_aa: CASSVRGIGTQYF
j_call: TRBJ1-5; d_call: -; v_call: TRBV2; clone_size: -; cdr3_nt: TGTGCCAGCCTTGGGCAAGTGAGCAATCAGCCCCAGCATTTT; cdr3_aa: CASLGQVSNQPQHF
j_call: TRBJ2-5; d_call: -; v_call: TRBV10-3; clone_size: -; cdr3_nt: TGTGCCATCAGGAAGACAGGACAAGAGACCCAGTACTTC; cdr3_aa: CAIRKTGQETQYF
j_call: TRBJ2-3; d_call: -; v_call: TRBV7-8; clone_size: -; cdr3_nt: TGTGCCAGCAGCCCCCCAGACACCGATACGCAGTATTTT; cdr3_aa: CASSPPDTDTQYF
j_call: TRBJ2-3; d_call: TRBD2; v_call: TRBV19; clone_size: -; cdr3_nt: TGTGCCAGTAGCGGGGGGGCTAGCACAGATACGCAGTATTTT; cdr3_aa: CASSGGASTDTQYF
j_call: TRBJ2-3; d_call: -; v_call: TRBV15; clone_size: -; cdr3_nt: TGTGCCACCAGCAGACCTAGCAGATTGGGCACAGATACGCAGTATTTT; cdr3_aa: CATSRPSRLGTDTQYF
j_call: TRBJ2-6; d_call: -; v_call: TRBV15; clone_size: -; cdr3_nt: TGTGCCACCAGCAGAGATGTTTCATCTGGGGCCAACGTCCTGACTTTC; cdr3_aa: CATSRDVSSGANVLTF
j_call: TRBJ2-1; d_call: TRBD2; v_call: TRBV28; clone_size: -; cdr3_nt: TGTGCCAGCAGTCCCCAGGGACTAGCGAATGAGCAGTTCTTC; cdr3_aa: CASSPQGLANEQFF
j_call: TRBJ2-7; d_call: -; v_call: TRBV5-6; clone_size: -; cdr3_nt: TGTGCCGGCAGCTCGACCCAACCTAGGGAGCAGTACTTC; cdr3_aa: CAGSSTQPREQYF
j_call: TRBJ2-1; d_call: -; v_call: TRBV5-4; clone_size: -; cdr3_nt: TGTGCCAGCAGAGTGGACAGCTACAATGAGCAGTTCTTC; cdr3_aa: CASRVDSYNEQFF
j_call: TRBJ2-1; d_call: -; v_call: TRBV6-1; clone_size: -; cdr3_nt: TGTGCCAGCAGTGAAGTTAATTACGGGAGTGAGCAGTTCTTC; cdr3_aa: CASSEVNYGSEQFF
j_call: TRBJ1-1; d_call: TRBD1; v_call: TRBV19; clone_size: -; cdr3_nt: TGTGCCAGTAGCCGAACAGGGGATCTGAACACTGAAGCTTTCTTT; cdr3_aa: CASSRTGDLNTEAFF
j_call: TRBJ2-7; d_call: -; v_call: TRBV10-2; clone_size: -; cdr3_nt: TGCGCCAGCAGTGAAGGACAGAAGCAGTACTTC; cdr3_aa: CASSEGQKQYF
j_call: TRBJ2-7; d_call: -; v_call: TRBV6-1; clone_size: -; cdr3_nt: TGTGCCAGCAGGGGAGGATATTACTCCTACGAGCAGTACTTC; cdr3_aa: CASRGGYYSYEQYF
j_call: TRBJ1-1; d_call: -; v_call: TRBV30; clone_size: -; cdr3_nt: TGTGCCTGGAACCTCCAAACAGGGTTCGACGGGACTGAAGCTTTCTTT; cdr3_aa: CAWNLQTGFDGTEAFF
j_call: TRBJ2-5; d_call: -; v_call: TRBV6-1; clone_size: -; cdr3_nt: TGTGCCAGCTCCCACGAGGAGGGCTGGGAGACCCAGTACTTC; cdr3_aa: CASSHEEGWETQYF
j_call: TRBJ2-2; d_call: TRBD2; v_call: TRBV5-1; clone_size: -; cdr3_nt: TGCGCCAGCAGCTTTACTAGCGGGGGGAACACCGGGGAGCTGTTTTTT; cdr3_aa: CASSFTSGGNTGELFF
j_call: TRBJ1-2; d_call: -; v_call: TRBV12-5; clone_size: -; cdr3_nt: TGTGCTAGTGGTTTATCAGGGAACTATGGCTACACCTTC; cdr3_aa: CASGLSGNYGYTF
j_call: TRBJ2-3; d_call: TRBD2; v_call: TRBV30; clone_size: -; cdr3_nt: TGTGCCTGGAGTGGGACTAGCGGGGGGGCTGGCACAGATACGCAGTATTTT; cdr3_aa: CAWSGTSGGAGTDTQYF
j_call: TRBJ1-3; d_call: -; v_call: TRBV30; clone_size: -; cdr3_nt: TGTGCCTGGGCGACAGGTGGAAACACCATATATTTT; cdr3_aa: CAWATGGNTIYF
j_call: TRBJ1-1; d_call: TRBD1; v_call: TRBV7-9; clone_size: -; cdr3_nt: TGTGCCAGCAGCTTTACCGGGACAGGGGGCACTGAAGCTTTCTTT; cdr3_aa: CASSFTGTGGTEAFF
j_call: TRBJ1-1; d_call: -; v_call: TRBV10-3; clone_size: -; cdr3_nt: TGTGCCATCAGTGAGCGGAACAGGGCTAATTTTGCTGAAGCTTTCTTT; cdr3_aa: CAISERNRANFAEAFF
j_call: TRBJ1-4; d_call: TRBD1; v_call: TRBV30; clone_size: -; cdr3_nt: TGTGCCTGGGGGCCCAGGGGGTTCCCGGAAAAACTGTTTTTT; cdr3_aa: CAWGPRGFPEKLFF
j_call: TRBJ1-2; d_call: TRBD1; v_call: TRBV7-9; clone_size: -; cdr3_nt: TGTGCCAGCAGCCCGACGGGACAGGGCAACTTCTATGGCTACACCTTC; cdr3_aa: CASSPTGQGNFYGYTF
j_call: TRBJ2-7; d_call: TRBD1; v_call: TRBV10-1; clone_size: -; cdr3_nt: TGCGCCAGCAGCCGCGAAGGACAGGGTAACTACGAGCAGTACTTC; cdr3_aa: CASSREGQGNYEQYF
j_call: TRBJ2-7; d_call: TRBD2; v_call: TRBV10-1; clone_size: -; cdr3_nt: TGCGCCAGCAGGGATAAGCTGGGGTGTAGGTTGAGCGGGAGCTACGAGCAGTACTTC; cdr3_aa: CASRDKLGCRLSGSYEQYF
j_call: TRBJ2-1; d_call: -; v_call: TRBV7-9; clone_size: -; cdr3_nt: TGTGCCAGCAGCTTGCGGGGTGAGTCCATTGAGCAGTTCTTC; cdr3_aa: CASSLRGESIEQFF
j_call: TRBJ2-7; d_call: TRBD2; v_call: TRBV6-1; clone_size: -; cdr3_nt: TGTGCCAGCAGTGAACAAGCGGGGGACCCTTACGAGCAGTACTTC; cdr3_aa: CASSEQAGDPYEQYF
j_call: TRBJ1-5; d_call: -; v_call: TRBV6-1; clone_size: -; cdr3_nt: TGTGCCAGCAGTGACAGGGGAGCTCAGCCCCAGCATTTT; cdr3_aa: CASSDRGAQPQHF
j_call: TRBJ2-7; d_call: TRBD2; v_call: TRBV7-8; clone_size: -; cdr3_nt: TGTGCCAGCAGCTTAGGGCTAGCGGGGACCAACTACGAGCAGTACTTC; cdr3_aa: CASSLGLAGTNYEQYF
j_call: TRBJ2-7; d_call: TRBD1; v_call: TRBV4-3; clone_size: -; cdr3_nt: TGCGCCAGCAGCCAAGACTCGACAGGGACCTACGAGCAGTACTTC; cdr3_aa: CASSQDSTGTYEQYF
j_call: TRBJ2-5; d_call: -; v_call: TRBV10-3; clone_size: -; cdr3_nt: TGTGCCATCAGTGAGGACCACAGGGAGACCCAGTACTTC; cdr3_aa: CAISEDHRETQYF
j_call: TRBJ1-2; d_call: TRBD1; v_call: TRBV2; clone_size: medium-sized; cdr3_nt: TGTGCCAGCAGCTGGACAGGGGGAGACTATGGCTACACCTTC; cdr3_aa: CASSWTGGDYGYTF
j_call: TRBJ1-3; d_call: TRBD1; v_call: TRBV30; clone_size: -; cdr3_nt: TGTGCCTGGAGCCGGACAGGCTATGCTGCTGGAAACACCATATATTTT; cdr3_aa: CAWSRTGYAAGNTIYF
j_call: TRBJ2-7; d_call: -; v_call: TRBV11-2; clone_size: -; cdr3_nt: TGTGCCAGCAGCTCCGGGGTACAAGCCTACGAGCAGTACTTC; cdr3_aa: CASSSGVQAYEQYF
j_call: TRBJ1-1; d_call: -; v_call: TRBV7-8; clone_size: -; cdr3_nt: TGTGCCAGCAGCTTAGTCATGGGGCGAGTGAACACTGAAGCTTTCTTT; cdr3_aa: CASSLVMGRVNTEAFF
j_call: TRBJ2-7; d_call: -; v_call: TRBV30; clone_size: -; cdr3_nt: TGTGCCTGGTTAAACCGGGACACCGCCTACGAGCAGTACTTC; cdr3_aa: CAWLNRDTAYEQYF
j_call: TRBJ2-1; d_call: TRBD2; v_call: TRBV7-2; clone_size: -; cdr3_nt: TGTGCCAGCAGTTCGGGGACTAGCGGGGTTTGGGAGCAGTTCTTC; cdr3_aa: CASSSGTSGVWEQFF
j_call: TRBJ2-2; d_call: TRBD1; v_call: TRBV7-9; clone_size: -; cdr3_nt: TGTGCCAGCAGCCCGCGAAGGACAGGGTTTGGGGAGCTGTTTTTT; cdr3_aa: CASSPRRTGFGELFF